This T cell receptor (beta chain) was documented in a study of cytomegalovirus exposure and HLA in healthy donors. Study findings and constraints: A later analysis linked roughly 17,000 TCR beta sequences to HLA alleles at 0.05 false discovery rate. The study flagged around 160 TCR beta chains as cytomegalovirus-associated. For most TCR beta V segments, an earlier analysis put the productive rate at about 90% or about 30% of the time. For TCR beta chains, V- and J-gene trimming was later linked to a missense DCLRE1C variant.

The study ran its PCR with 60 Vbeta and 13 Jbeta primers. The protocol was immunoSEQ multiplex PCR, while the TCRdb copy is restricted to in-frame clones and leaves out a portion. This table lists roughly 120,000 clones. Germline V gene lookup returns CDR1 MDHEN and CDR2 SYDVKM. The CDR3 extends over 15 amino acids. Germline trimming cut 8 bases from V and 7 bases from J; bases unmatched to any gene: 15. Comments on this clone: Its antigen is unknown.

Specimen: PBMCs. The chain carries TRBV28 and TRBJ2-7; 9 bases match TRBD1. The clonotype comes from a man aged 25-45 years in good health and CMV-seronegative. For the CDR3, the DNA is TGTGCCAGCGGCTCCCTACGACGGACAGGGGATGAGCAGTACTTC. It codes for CASGSLRRTGDEQYF.